Presented here are 8 T cell receptor beta chains from one specimen sequenced in a study of T cell repertoires in cytomegalovirus infection. TCRdb recomputed calls from the reads with MiXCR, one row per CDR3 protein. The data hold 230,000 or so distinct CDR3 sequences, with about 38% observed a single time. These receptors are not linked to any known antigen. This specimen consisted of CD8+ T cells from cultured PBMCs, obtained from culture after CMV antigen stimulation. Receptor source: a human donor in good health (CMV status not recorded). Some clones in this sample may be carry-over from other donors' samples.

This clonotype was found a few times. J is TRBJ1-6 and V is TRBV27; D is perhaps TRBD1 (5 bases). The V end was cut by 2 bases, the J end by 10 bases, with 9 bases between. The CDR3 runs 13 residues. Germline V lookup: CDR1 MNHEY, CDR2 SMNVEV (reference sequence). The CDR3 region has the DNA TGTGCCAGCAGTTTAGGCAGGGTCTCACCCCTCCACTTT. It yields the protein CASSLGRVSPLHF.

The V and J genes are TRBV7-9 and TRBJ2-5, with 9 bases aligning to TRBD2. V shed 6 bases and J 3 bases; nucleotides not matched to a gene: 8. The CDR3 covers 15 residues. Looked up from germline, CDR1 is SEHNR and CDR2 is FQNEAQ (reference sequence). The DNA of the CDR3 is TGTGCCAGCAGACCCCGACTAGCGGAGAAAGAGACCCAGTACTTC. This codes for CASRPRLAEKETQYF.

The sample holds a few counts of this clonotype. The chain has TRBV7-4 and TRBJ1-5; D gene uncertain. The germline V gene encodes CDR1 SGHVT and CDR2 SQSDAQ. Trimming removed 2 bases from V and 5 bases from J, with 4 bases in between. The CDR3 runs to 12 residues. DNA for the CDR3: TGTGCCAGCAGCTTACCTGATCAGCCCCAGCATTTT. It specifies CASSLPDQPQHF. Full variable domain (rest looked up from reference TRBV7-4 and TRBJ1-5): GAGVSQSPRYKVAKRGRDVALRCDSISGHVTLYWYRQTLGQGSEVLTYSQSDAQRDKSGRPSGRFSAERPERSVSTLKIQRTEQGDSAVYLCASSLPDQPQHFGDGTRLSIL.

The chain combines TRBV14 with TRBJ2-7; 7 bases align to TRBD2. After removal of 1 base from V and 5 bases from J, the junction contained 8 bases not matched to a gene. From germline, CDR1 is SGHDN and CDR2 FVKESK. The CDR3 is 15 residues long. In DNA form, the CDR3 reads TGTGCCAGCAGCCAAGTTCTAGCGGCAGCTGACGAGCAGTACTTC. Residues: CASSQVLAAADEQYF.

The genes are TRBV7-9 and TRBJ2-1, with 9 bases identical to TRBD2. Per germline, CDR1 SEHNR and CDR2 FQNEAQ (reference sequence). The CDR3 contains 14 residues. V lost 3 bases, J lost 10 bases, and 7 bases stayed unmatched. The CDR3 loop reads CASSFGGGAWEQFF. The CDR3 bases are TGTGCCAGCAGCTTCGGCGGGGGGGCCTGGGAGCAGTTCTTC.

The chain uses TRBV15 and TRBJ1-5; D call uncertain. Per germline, CDR1 LNHNV and CDR2 YYDKDF (reference sequence). Trimming stripped 2 bases from V and 0 bases from J, with 8 bases between. The length of the CDR3 is 15 residues. For the CDR3, the DNA is TGTGCCACCAGCAGATTTGGCAATAGCAATCAGCCCCAGCATTTT. Translated: CATSRFGNSNQPQHF.

The chain recombines TRBV7-2 with TRBJ2-6; a weak D match, TRBD1 (5 bases). The length of the CDR3 is 14 residues. From germline, CDR1 is SGHTA and CDR2 FQGNSA. Trimming took 3 bases from V and 9 from J, leaving 12 bases between them. The CDR3 loop reads CASSLTRVGNVLTF. The CDR3 DNA follows: TGTGCCAGCAGCTTGACCAGGGTGGGCAACGTCCTGACTTTC.

The chain couples TRBV11-2 to TRBJ2-5; possibly TRBD2 for D (6 bases). Per the germline V gene, CDR1 is SGHAT and CDR2 is FQNNGV. The CDR3 runs to 13 residues. V was shortened by 2 bases and J by 3 bases, with 7 bases between the two germline ends. CDR3 in DNA: TGTGCCAGCAGCTTATGGAGGGAAGAGACCCAGTACTTC. It translates to CASSLWREETQYF. Complete variable domain (other parts from reference TRBV11-2 and TRBJ2-5): EAGVAQSPRYKIIEKRQSVAFWCNPISGHATLYWYQQILGQGPKLLIQFQNNGVVDDSQLPKDRFSAERLKGVDSTLKIQPAKLEDSAVYLCASSLWREETQYFGPGTRLLVL.